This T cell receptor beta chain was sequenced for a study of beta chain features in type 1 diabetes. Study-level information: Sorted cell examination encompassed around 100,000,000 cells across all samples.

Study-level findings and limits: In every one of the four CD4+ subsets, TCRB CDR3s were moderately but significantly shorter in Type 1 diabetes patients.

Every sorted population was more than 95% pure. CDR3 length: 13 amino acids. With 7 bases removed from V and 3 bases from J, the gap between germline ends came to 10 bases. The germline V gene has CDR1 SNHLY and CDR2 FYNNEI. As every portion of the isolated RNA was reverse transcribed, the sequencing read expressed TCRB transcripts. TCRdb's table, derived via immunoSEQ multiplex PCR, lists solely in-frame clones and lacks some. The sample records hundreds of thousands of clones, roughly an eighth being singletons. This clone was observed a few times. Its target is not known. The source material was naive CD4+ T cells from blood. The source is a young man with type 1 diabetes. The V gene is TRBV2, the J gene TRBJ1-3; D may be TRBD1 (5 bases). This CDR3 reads CASIRGVGNTIYF. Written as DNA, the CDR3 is TGTGCCAGCATACGAGGGGTTGGAAACACCATATATTTT.